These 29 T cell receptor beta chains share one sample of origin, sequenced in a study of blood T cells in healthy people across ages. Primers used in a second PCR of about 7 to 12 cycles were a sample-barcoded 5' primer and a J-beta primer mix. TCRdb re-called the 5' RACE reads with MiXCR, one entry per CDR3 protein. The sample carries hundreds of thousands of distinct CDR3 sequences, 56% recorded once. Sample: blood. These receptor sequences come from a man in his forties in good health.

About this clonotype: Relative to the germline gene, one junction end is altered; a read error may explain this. The chain's CDR3 is CASRPFSGRSYEQYF. Here the CDR3 DNA reads TGCGCCAGCAGACCTTTTAGCGGGAGGTCCTACGAGCAGTACTTC. The chain is built from TRBV7-2 and TRBJ2-7; TRBD2 agrees at 10 bases. This CDR3 contains 15 residues. Germline V gene data show CDR1 as SGHTA and CDR2 as FQGNSA. Full variable domain (outside the CDR3, taken from reference TRBV7-2 and TRBJ2-7): GAGVSQSPSNKVTEKGKDVELRCDPISGHTALYWYRQSLGQGLEFLIYFQGNSAPDKSGLPSDRFSAERTGGSVSTLTIQRTQQEDSAVYLCASRPFSGRSYEQYFGPGTRLTVT.

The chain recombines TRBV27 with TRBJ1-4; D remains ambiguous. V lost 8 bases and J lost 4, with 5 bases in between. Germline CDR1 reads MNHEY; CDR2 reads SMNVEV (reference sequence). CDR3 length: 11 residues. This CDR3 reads CASRGNEKLFF. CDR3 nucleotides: TGTGCCAGCCGGGGTAATGAAAAACTGTTTTTT.

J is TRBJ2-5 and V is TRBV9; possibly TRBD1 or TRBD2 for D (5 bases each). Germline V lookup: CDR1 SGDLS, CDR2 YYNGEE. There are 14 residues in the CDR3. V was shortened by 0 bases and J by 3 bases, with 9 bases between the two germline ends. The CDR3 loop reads CASSVEGTEETQYF. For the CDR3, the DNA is TGTGCCAGCAGCGTAGAGGGGACCGAAGAGACCCAGTACTTC. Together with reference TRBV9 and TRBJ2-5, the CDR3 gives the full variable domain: DSGVTQTPKHLITATGQRVTLRCSPRSGDLSVYWYQQSLDQGLQFLIQYYNGEERAKGNILERFSAQQFPDLHSELNLSSLELGDSALYFCASSVEGTEETQYFGPGTRLLVL.

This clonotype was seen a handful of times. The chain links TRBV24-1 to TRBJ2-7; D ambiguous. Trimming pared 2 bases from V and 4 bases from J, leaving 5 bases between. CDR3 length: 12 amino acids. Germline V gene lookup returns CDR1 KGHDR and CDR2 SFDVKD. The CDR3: CATSDSNYEQYF. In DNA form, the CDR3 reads TGTGCCACCAGTGATTCGAATTACGAGCAGTACTTC.

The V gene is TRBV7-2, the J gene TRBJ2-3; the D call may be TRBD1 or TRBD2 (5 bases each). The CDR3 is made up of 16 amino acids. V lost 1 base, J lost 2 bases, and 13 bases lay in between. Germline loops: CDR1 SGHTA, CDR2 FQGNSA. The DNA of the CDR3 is TGTGCCAGCAGCTTAGGAGGGGCTACCCCCACAGATACGCAGTATTTT. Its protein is CASSLGGATPTDTQYF.

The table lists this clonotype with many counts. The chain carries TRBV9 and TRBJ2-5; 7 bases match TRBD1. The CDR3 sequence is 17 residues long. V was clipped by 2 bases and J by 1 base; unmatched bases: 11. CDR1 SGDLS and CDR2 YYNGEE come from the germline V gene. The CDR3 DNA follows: TGTGCCAGCAGCGTCGCTGGACAGGAGCAACCCCAAGAGACCCAGTACTTC. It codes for CASSVAGQEQPQETQYF.

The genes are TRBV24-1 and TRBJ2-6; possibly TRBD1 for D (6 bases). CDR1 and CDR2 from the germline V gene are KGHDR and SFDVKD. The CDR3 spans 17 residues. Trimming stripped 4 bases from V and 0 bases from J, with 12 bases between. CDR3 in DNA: TGTGCCACCAGTGAGACTGACAGGAGCTCTGGGGCCAACGTCCTGACTTTC. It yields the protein CATSETDRSSGANVLTF.

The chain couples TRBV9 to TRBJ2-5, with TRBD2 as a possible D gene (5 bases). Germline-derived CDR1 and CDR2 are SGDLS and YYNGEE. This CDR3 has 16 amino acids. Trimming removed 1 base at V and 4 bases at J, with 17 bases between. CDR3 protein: CASSVYSVGARETQYF. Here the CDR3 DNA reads TGTGCCAGCAGCGTATATTCCGTGGGAGCCCGAGAGACCCAGTACTTC.

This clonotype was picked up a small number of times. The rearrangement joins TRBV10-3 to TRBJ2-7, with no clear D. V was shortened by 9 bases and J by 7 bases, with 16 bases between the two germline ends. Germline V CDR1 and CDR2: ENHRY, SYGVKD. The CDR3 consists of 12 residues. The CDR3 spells CAIGRTLEEQYF. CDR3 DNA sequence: TGTGCCATTGGCAGGACCCTTGAAGAGCAGTACTTC.

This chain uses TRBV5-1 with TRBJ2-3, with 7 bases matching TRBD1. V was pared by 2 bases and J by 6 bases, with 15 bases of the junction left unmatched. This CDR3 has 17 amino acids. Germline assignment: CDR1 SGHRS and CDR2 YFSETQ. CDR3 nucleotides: TGCGCCAGCAGCTTTAGGTCGGACAGGATGATCACGGATACGCAGTATTTT. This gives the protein CASSFRSDRMITDTQYF.

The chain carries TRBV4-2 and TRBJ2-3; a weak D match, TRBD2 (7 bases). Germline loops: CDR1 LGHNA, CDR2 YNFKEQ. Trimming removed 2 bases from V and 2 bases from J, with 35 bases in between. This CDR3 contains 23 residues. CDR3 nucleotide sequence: TGTGCCAGCAGCCAACCCCCCACGCACAAAGGACTAGTAGGGGGGGGGCACACAGATACGCAGTATTTT. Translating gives CASSQPPTHKGLVGGGHTDTQYF.

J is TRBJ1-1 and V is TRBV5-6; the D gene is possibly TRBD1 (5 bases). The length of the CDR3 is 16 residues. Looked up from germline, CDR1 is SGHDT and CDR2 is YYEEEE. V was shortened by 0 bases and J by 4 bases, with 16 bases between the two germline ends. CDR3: CASSLGRGLGVTEAFF. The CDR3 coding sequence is TGTGCCAGCAGCTTGGGACGGGGTCTAGGGGTCACTGAAGCTTTCTTT.

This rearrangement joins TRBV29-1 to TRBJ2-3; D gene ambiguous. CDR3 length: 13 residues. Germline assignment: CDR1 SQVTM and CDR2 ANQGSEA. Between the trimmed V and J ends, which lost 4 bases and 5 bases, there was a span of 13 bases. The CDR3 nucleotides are TGCAGCGTTGGTCTTTCCGGTGGAGATACGCAGTATTTT. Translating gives CSVGLSGGDTQYF.

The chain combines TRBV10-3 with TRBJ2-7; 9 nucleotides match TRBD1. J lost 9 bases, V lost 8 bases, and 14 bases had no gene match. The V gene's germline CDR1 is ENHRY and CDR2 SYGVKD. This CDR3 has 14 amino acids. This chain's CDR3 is CAIETGTGQSGQYF. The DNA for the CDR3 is TGTGCCATCGAGACCGGGACAGGGCAGTCCGGGCAGTACTTC.

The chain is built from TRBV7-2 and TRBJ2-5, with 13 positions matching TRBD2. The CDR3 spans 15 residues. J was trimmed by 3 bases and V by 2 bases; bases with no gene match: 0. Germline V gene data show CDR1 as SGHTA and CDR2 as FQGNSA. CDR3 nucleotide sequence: TGTGCCAGCAGCTTAACTAGCGGGAGGGAAGAGACCCAGTACTTC. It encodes CASSLTSGREETQYF.

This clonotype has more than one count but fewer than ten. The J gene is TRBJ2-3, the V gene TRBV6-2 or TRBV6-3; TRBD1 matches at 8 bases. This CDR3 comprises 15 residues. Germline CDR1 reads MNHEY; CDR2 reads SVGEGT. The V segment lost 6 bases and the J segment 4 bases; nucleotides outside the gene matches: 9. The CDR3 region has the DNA TGTGCCAGCAGCGACAGGGGCCGAGCTCCAGATACGCAGTATTTT. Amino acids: CASSDRGRAPDTQYF.

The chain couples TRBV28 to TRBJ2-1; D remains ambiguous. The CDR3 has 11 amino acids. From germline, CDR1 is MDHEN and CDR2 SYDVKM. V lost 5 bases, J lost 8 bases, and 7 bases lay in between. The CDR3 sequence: CASSQVDEQFF. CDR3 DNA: TGTGCCAGCAGTCAGGTGGATGAGCAGTTCTTC.

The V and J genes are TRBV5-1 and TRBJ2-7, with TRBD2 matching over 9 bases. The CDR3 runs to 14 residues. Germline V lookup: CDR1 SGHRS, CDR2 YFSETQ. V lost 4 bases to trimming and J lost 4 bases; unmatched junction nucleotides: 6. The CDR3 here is CASSRETSGYEQYF. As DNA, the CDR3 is TGCGCCAGCAGCAGAGAGACTAGCGGATACGAGCAGTACTTC.

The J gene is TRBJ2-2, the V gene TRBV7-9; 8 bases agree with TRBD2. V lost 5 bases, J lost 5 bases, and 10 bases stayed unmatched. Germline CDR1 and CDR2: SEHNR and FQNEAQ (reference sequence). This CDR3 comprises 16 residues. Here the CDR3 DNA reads TGTGCCAGCAGCCCTACGCCGGGGGGGAGGACCGGGGAGCTGTTTTTT. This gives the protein CASSPTPGGRTGELFF.

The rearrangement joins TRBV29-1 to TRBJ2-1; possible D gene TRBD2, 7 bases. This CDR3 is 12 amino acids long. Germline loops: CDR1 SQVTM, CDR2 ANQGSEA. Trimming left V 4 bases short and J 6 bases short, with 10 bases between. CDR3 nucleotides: TGCAGCGTTGTAAGGGGGGGCAATGAGCAGTTCTTC. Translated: CSVVRGGNEQFF.

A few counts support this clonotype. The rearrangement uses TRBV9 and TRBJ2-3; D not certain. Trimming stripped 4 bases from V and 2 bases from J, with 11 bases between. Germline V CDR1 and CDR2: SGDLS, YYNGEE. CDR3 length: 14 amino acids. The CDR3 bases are TGTGCCAGCAGCCCTGGGTGGGCCACAGATACGCAGTATTTT. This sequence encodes CASSPGWATDTQYF.

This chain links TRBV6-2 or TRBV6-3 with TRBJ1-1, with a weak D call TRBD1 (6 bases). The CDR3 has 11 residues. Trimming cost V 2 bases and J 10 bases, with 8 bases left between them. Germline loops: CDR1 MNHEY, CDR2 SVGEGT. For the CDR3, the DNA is TGTGCCAGCAGTTACGGGGGCATAGCTTTCTTT. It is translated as CASSYGGIAFF.

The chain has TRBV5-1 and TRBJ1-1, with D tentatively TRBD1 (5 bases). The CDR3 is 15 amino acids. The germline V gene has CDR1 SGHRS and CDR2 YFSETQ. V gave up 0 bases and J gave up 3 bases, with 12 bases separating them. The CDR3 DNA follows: TGCGCCAGCAGCTTGGTGCGACAGAGGGACACTGAAGCTTTCTTT. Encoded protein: CASSLVRQRDTEAFF. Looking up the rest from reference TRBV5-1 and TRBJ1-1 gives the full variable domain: KAGVTQTPRYLIKTRGQQVTLSCSPISGHRSVSWYQQTPGQGLQFLFEYFSETQRNKGNFPGRFSGRQFSNSRSEMNVSTLELGDSALYLCASSLVRQRDTEAFFGQGTRLTVV.

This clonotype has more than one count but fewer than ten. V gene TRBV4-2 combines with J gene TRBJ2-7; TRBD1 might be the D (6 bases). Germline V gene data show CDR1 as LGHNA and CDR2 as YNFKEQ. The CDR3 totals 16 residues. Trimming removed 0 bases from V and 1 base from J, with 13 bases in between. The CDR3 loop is CASSQDRDISSYEQYF. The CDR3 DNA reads TGTGCCAGCAGCCAAGACCGGGACATTTCATCCTACGAGCAGTACTTC.

The CDR3 sequence is CASSLGQSSTDTQYF. The CDR3 DNA reads TGTGCCAGCAGCTTGGGGCAGTCGAGCACAGATACGCAGTATTTT. The rearrangement joins TRBV5-6 to TRBJ2-3; D is unclear. V shed 0 bases and J shed 0 bases, with 8 bases lying between them. The V gene's germline CDR1 is SGHDT and CDR2 YYEEEE. CDR3 length equals 15 residues. The complete variable domain, with remaining parts taken from reference TRBV5-6 and TRBJ2-3, reads DAGVTQSPTHLIKTRGQQVTLRCSPKSGHDTVSWYQQALGQGPQFIFQYYEEEERQRGNFPDRFSGHQFPNYSSELNVNALLLGDSALYLCASSLGQSSTDTQYFGPGTRLTVL.

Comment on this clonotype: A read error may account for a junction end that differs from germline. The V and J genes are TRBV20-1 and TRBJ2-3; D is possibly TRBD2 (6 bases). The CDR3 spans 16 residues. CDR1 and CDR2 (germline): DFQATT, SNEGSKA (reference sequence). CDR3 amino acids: CGASDFRGANTATQYF. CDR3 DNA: TGCGGTGCTAGTGATTTTCGCGGGGCCAACACAGCTACGCAGTATTTT.

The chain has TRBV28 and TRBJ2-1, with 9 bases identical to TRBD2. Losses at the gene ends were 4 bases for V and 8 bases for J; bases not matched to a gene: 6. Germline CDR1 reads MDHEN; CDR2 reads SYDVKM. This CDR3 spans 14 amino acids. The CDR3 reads CASSSPGLAYEQFF. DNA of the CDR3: TGTGCCAGCAGTTCGCCGGGACTAGCTTATGAGCAGTTCTTC.

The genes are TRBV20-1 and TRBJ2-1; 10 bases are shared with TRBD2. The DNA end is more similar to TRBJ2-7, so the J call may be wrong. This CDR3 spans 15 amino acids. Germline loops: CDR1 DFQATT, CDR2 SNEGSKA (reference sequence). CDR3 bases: TGCAGTGCTAGAGAAGGAGCGGGAGGGTACAATGAGCAGTACTTC. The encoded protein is CSAREGAGGYNEQYF.

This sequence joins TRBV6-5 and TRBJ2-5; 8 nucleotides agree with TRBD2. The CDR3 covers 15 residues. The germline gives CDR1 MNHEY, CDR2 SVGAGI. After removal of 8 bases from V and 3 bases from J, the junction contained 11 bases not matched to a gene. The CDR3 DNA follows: TGTGCCAGCGGTCCAACGCCGGGACTAGAAGAGACCCAGTACTTC. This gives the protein CASGPTPGLEETQYF.